The 9 T cell receptor beta chains listed next were all sequenced from one sample in a study of T cell repertoires in cytomegalovirus infection. From the reads, TCRdb called clonotypes with MiXCR, one entry per CDR3 protein. The top ten clones hold about an eighth of a sample with 800,000 to 950,000 distinct CDR3 sequences, around a third of them seen once. The antigens these receptors bind are not known. The sequencing used cultured CD8+ T cells from PBMCs, collected from culture after CMV antigen stimulation. The receptors derive from a human donor in good health (CMV status not recorded). Some clones in this sample may be carry-over from other donors' samples.

This clonotype showed up just a few times. V and J are TRBV10-3 and TRBJ2-3; 7 nucleotides align to TRBD1. This CDR3 comprises 15 residues. V dropped 5 bases and J dropped 6; count of bases not matched to a gene: 11. Per germline, CDR1 ENHRY and CDR2 SYGVKD. The CDR3 nucleotides are TGTGCCATCAGTTCGACAGGGTCAGAAGGGGATACGCAGTATTTT. Its translation: CAISSTGSEGDTQYF.

The CDR3 region has the DNA TGTGCCAGCAGTTACTTTGACTTCTCCCAGACCAATGAGCAGTTCTTC. Its translation is CASSYFDFSQTNEQFF. The chain recombines TRBV6-5 with TRBJ2-1, with D hard to call. V was shortened by 1 base and J by 6 bases, with 16 bases between the two germline ends. Germline values: CDR1 MNHEY, CDR2 SVGAGI. The CDR3 consists of 16 residues.

This clonotype has more than one count but fewer than ten. J is TRBJ1-1 and V is TRBV7-6; possible D gene TRBD1, 6 bases. Germline CDR1 and CDR2: SGHVS and FNYEAQ. The CDR3 has 11 residues. With 4 bases removed from V and 9 bases from J, the gap between germline ends came to 9 bases. CDR3 coding DNA: TGTGCCAGCAGCTCAGGGGAGAAAGCTTTCTTT. This gives the protein CASSSGEKAFF.

The rearrangement links TRBV20-1 to TRBJ2-7; unclear D gene. CDR3 length: 14 residues. Trimming stripped 0 bases from V and 3 bases from J, with 12 bases between. Germline V gene data show CDR1 as DFQATT and CDR2 as SNEGSKA (reference sequence). The CDR3 is CSARDRSESYEQYF. In nucleotides, the CDR3 is TGCAGTGCTAGAGATCGGTCCGAGAGCTACGAGCAGTACTTC.

The genes are TRBV5-6 and TRBJ2-7, with D possibly being TRBD1 (6 bases). From germline, CDR1 is SGHDT and CDR2 YYEEEE. The V end was cut by 4 bases, the J end by 3 bases, with 14 bases between. The CDR3 is 14 amino acids. CDR3: CASSGTPVVYEQYV. The CDR3 region has the DNA TGTGCCAGCAGCGGGACACCGGTCGTCTACGAGCAGTACGTC.

The chain couples TRBV6-6 to TRBJ1-4; 12 positions match TRBD1. Germline V gene lookup returns CDR1 MNHNY and CDR2 SVGAGI (reference sequence). The trim removed 6 bases at V and 4 bases at J, leaving 9 bases unmatched. This CDR3 has 17 residues. The CDR3 nucleotides are TGTGCCAGCAGACCGGGACAGGGGGCTTCGGTTAATGAAAAACTGTTTTTT. Translating it yields CASRPGQGASVNEKLFF.

This chain connects TRBV10-3 to TRBJ1-2, with 7 nucleotides matching TRBD1. V shed 8 bases and J 4 bases; nucleotides not matched to a gene: 10. In germline, CDR1 is ENHRY, CDR2 SYGVKD. CDR3 length: 14 residues. CDR3 in DNA: TGTGCCATCTCAGAAAGACAGGGCCCCTATGGCTACACCTTC. Translation gives CAISERQGPYGYTF.

This clonotype was counted between two and nine times. The chain joins TRBV28 to TRBJ1-2, with a weak D call TRBD1 (5 bases). Trimming removed 2 bases from V and 5 bases from J, with 12 bases in between. This CDR3 is built from 14 residues. Per the germline V gene, CDR1 is MDHEN and CDR2 is SYDVKM. The CDR3 coding sequence is TGTGCCAGCAGTTTAATTCTGGGGGAGTATGGCTACACCTTC. It specifies CASSLILGEYGYTF.

The genes are TRBV19 and TRBJ2-2, with D hard to call. Germline V lookup: CDR1 LNHDA, CDR2 SQIVND (reference sequence). The CDR3 runs to 12 residues. Trimming took 10 bases from V and 5 from J, leaving 11 bases between them. The CDR3 protein is CATANETGELFF. The DNA of the CDR3 is TGTGCCACCGCTAATGAAACCGGGGAGCTGTTTTTT.